The source of this T cell receptor beta chain is a study of T cell responses to AZD1222 COVID-19 vaccine. The sample holds one count of this clone. CDR1 is LGHNA and CDR2 is YSLEER in the germline V gene. V dropped 1 base and J dropped 8 bases, with 15 bases sitting between them. The CDR3 runs to 15 residues. Libraries were prepared by immunoSEQ multiplex PCR; TCRdb keeps only in-frame clonotypes and omits some of them. The sample has around 84,000 clones; just over 90% are singletons. This TCR was sampled from an adult in good health. The gene calls are TRBV4-3 and TRBJ2-1, with D tentatively TRBD2 (6 bases). The material was peripheral blood, obtained on day 0 of MenACWY control vaccination. CDR3 loop: CASSQGVGSGHEQFF. DNA of the CDR3: TGCGCCAGCAGCCAAGGCGTCGGGAGTGGGCATGAGCAGTTCTTC.